A single sample gave rise to the 27 T cell receptor beta chains below, sequenced in a study of CD4 and CD8 cells across lung adenocarcinoma regions. Each CDR3 protein gets one entry after TCRdb re-called the PCR reads with MiXCR. The profile covers around 16,000 distinct CDR3 sequences, with around 50% appearing a single time and approximately 30% taken by the ten largest. The sequencing sample was made of CD8+ T cells from the center of a lung tumor. The receptors were gathered from a female donor with lung adenocarcinoma. The CD4 and CD8 labels of this study may be unreliable.

The V and J genes are TRBV6-1 and TRBJ1-1; D remains unclear. Germline V gene sequence: CDR1 MNHNS, CDR2 SASEGT. The CDR3 contains 13 residues. V lost 8 bases to trimming and J lost 5 bases, with 15 bases between them. CDR3 DNA: TGTGCCAGCGCCCCTCGGGTGGGGACTGAAGCTTTCTTT. It yields the protein CASAPRVGTEAFF.

CDR3 sequence reads: CASSEGLWAVSYEQYF. CDR3 DNA sequence: TGTGCCAGCAGTGAAGGCTTGTGGGCTGTATCCTACGAGCAGTACTTC. The chain has TRBV6-1 and TRBJ2-7; no clear D gene. V was pared by 1 base and J by 1 base, with 14 bases between. This CDR3 is 16 amino acids long. CDR1 MNHNS and CDR2 SASEGT come from the germline V gene.

Of note for this clonotype: Mismatch with germline at one junction end may stem from a read error. This sequence joins TRBV10-1 and TRBJ2-3; possibly TRBD1 or TRBD2 for D (5 bases each). The CDR3 runs 17 residues. Looked up from germline, CDR1 is WNHNN and CDR2 is SYGVQD (reference sequence). DNA of the CDR3: TGCGCCAGCTCCCGAGGGCCGGGTAGGGGAGCCAAAGACACTCAGTATTTC. This translates into CASSRGPGRGAKDTQYF.

This clonotype was recorded at least ten times. CDR3 loop: CASRPTGVYYGYTF. The CDR3 DNA follows: TGTGCCAGCAGACCGACAGGGGTTTACTATGGCTACACCTTC. The V and J genes are TRBV6-1 and TRBJ1-2; TRBD1 matches 8 bases. Germline assignment: CDR1 MNHNS and CDR2 SASEGT. The ends lost 6 bases at V and 3 bases at J; junction bases unmatched: 6. CDR3 length: 14 residues.

The rearrangement joins TRBV6-5 to TRBJ1-4; D is possibly TRBD1 (5 bases). In germline, CDR1 is MNHEY, CDR2 SVGAGI. CDR3 length: 14 amino acids. V dropped 2 bases and J dropped 4 bases, with 8 bases sitting between them. CDR3 sequence (DNA): TGTGCCAGCAGTTACAGGGGTGGTAATGAAAAACTGTTTTTT. Protein product: CASSYRGGNEKLFF.

This clonotype occurred many times. This chain connects TRBV6-1 to TRBJ2-3; 7 bases align to TRBD1. The length of the CDR3 is 15 residues. Unmatched junction bases numbered 11, after V lost 6 bases and J lost 5 bases. CDR1 and CDR2 (germline): MNHNS, SASEGT. In DNA, the CDR3 is TGTGCCAGCAGCTCCTTACAGGGGTCAGGAGATACGCAGTATTTT. Translated, it gives CASSSLQGSGDTQYF.

This clonotype is termed medium-sized (0.01 to 0.1%). The V gene is TRBV10-1, the J gene TRBJ2-1; 7 bases align to TRBD2. The CDR3 extends over 15 amino acids. With V trimmed by 4 bases and J by 0 bases, 3 bases remained unmatched. Germline V gives CDR1 WNHNN, CDR2 SYGVQD (reference sequence). The CDR3 sequence: CASSVGGVSYNEQFF. The CDR3 coding sequence is TGCGCCAGCAGTGTGGGGGGGGTCTCCTACAATGAGCAGTTCTTC.

This chain joins TRBV6-5 and TRBJ2-5; weak D call: TRBD1 (7 bases). TRBJ2-7 matches the DNA end more closely, so the J call is doubtful. Germline values: CDR1 MNHEY, CDR2 SVGAGI. CDR3 length equals 14 residues. CDR3 sequence reads: CASSYAGTVYEQYF. CDR3 sequence (DNA): TGTGCCAGCAGTTACGCGGGGACAGTCTACGAGCAGTACTTC.

A word on this clonotype: A read error may produce the germline difference seen at one junction end. The genes are TRBV6-1 and TRBJ2-5; D may be TRBD2 (7 bases). The CDR3 is made up of 17 amino acids. Per germline, CDR1 MNHNS and CDR2 SASEGT. The CDR3 region is CASSEGLGGPDQESQYF. Written as DNA, the CDR3 is TGTGCCAGCAGTGAGGGACTCGGGGGGCCAGACCAAGAGTCCCAGTACTTC.

This chain links TRBV6-1 with TRBJ2-3; perhaps D is TRBD1 or TRBD2 (5 bases each). Germline CDR1 is MNHNS and CDR2 is SASEGT. This CDR3 has 16 residues. V was shortened by 8 bases and J by 14 bases, with 32 bases between the two germline ends. In nucleotides, the CDR3 is TGTGCCAGCCTGGGCGTGCGGGCTGTGAGCACAGGTGCGCTGTATTTT. Protein sequence: CASLGVRAVSTGALYF.

In this sample, this clonotype turned up once. The chain employs TRBV30 and TRBJ1-6; D not resolved. CDR3 length: 14 amino acids. With 2 bases removed from V and 7 bases from J, the gap between germline ends came to 12 bases. Germline CDR1 reads GTSNPN; CDR2 reads SVGIG (reference sequence). DNA of the CDR3: TGTGCCTGGAGTACTCGTGCAGGCAATTCACCCCTCCACTTT. Its protein is CAWSTRAGNSPLHF.

This clonotype was observed many times. This chain joins TRBV6-5 and TRBJ2-7; 9 bases are a match to TRBD1. Germline V lookup: CDR1 MNHEY, CDR2 SVGAGI. This CDR3 contains 16 residues. After removal of 0 bases from V and 2 bases from J, the junction contained 5 bases not matched to a gene. As DNA, the CDR3 is TGTGCCAGCAGTTACTCGGGGACAGGGCTTCCCTACGAGCAGTACTTC. Amino acid sequence: CASSYSGTGLPYEQYF.

V gene TRBV4-1 combines with J gene TRBJ2-5; D could derive from TRBD1 or TRBD2 (5 bases each). Germline CDR1 is MGHRA and CDR2 is YSYEKL. This CDR3 has 18 amino acids. V lost 1 base, J lost 1 base, and 19 bases lay in between. The CDR3 region has the DNA TGCGCCAGCAGCCAAGCGGGGCGGGCGGGCCGTAGCCAAGAGACCCAGTACTTC. Residues: CASSQAGRAGRSQETQYF.

This clonotype was counted ten times or more. This chain connects TRBV4-1 to TRBJ2-1; possibly TRBD2 for D (6 bases). V dropped 5 bases and J dropped 5 bases, with 16 bases sitting between them. The length of the CDR3 is 15 residues. Germline V gene sequence: CDR1 MGHRA, CDR2 YSYEKL. The CDR3 DNA is TGCGCCAGCAGCTACCGGGACTTCGAGAACAATGAGCAGTTCTTC. It yields the protein CASSYRDFENNEQFF.

The CDR3 DNA is TGTGCCAGCCGGACAGGGTCGTACGAGCAGTACTTC. Protein: CASRTGSYEQYF. J is TRBJ2-5 and V is TRBV6-1; TRBD1 matches 8 bases. TRBJ2-7 matches the DNA end more closely, so the J call is doubtful. The CDR3 extends over 12 amino acids. Per germline, CDR1 MNHNS and CDR2 SASEGT.

This sequence joins TRBV6-1 and TRBJ1-5; TRBD1 aligns across 10 bases. The V and J ends lost 4 bases and 6 bases, in that order; junction bases with no gene match: 9. CDR1 is MNHNS and CDR2 is SASEGT in the germline V gene. The CDR3 runs 16 residues. CDR3 sequence reads: CASSVLSGTGVQPQHF. CDR3 sequence (DNA): TGTGCCAGCAGTGTCCTATCCGGGACAGGGGTTCAGCCCCAGCATTTT.

This clonotype was counted many times. V is TRBV7-2 and J is TRBJ2-1, with TRBD2 identical over 11 bases. The assigned J gene may be wrong: the sequence end matches TRBJ2-7 better. The CDR3 runs 16 residues. The germline V gene has CDR1 SGHTA and CDR2 FQGNSA. The CDR3, as DNA: TGTGCCAGCAGCTTAGATAGCGGGGGGGCAGGGAACGAGCAGTACTTC. Translation: CASSLDSGGAGNEQYF.

This rearrangement joins TRBV10-3 to TRBJ1-6, with unresolved D. Germline-derived CDR1 and CDR2 are ENHRY and SYGVKD. V lost 11 bases, J lost 5 bases, and 13 bases lay in between. The CDR3 runs 13 residues. The CDR3 region is CAASLENNSPLHF. The CDR3 nucleotides read TGTGCCGCCTCCCTAGAAAATAATTCACCCCTCCACTTT.

The chain recombines TRBV6-1 with TRBJ2-1, with 9 bases that match TRBD1. The J call may be incorrect, as the DNA end agrees better with TRBJ2-7. The CDR3 runs to 15 residues. Germline lookup yields CDR1 MNHNS and CDR2 SASEGT. CDR3 bases: TGTGCCAGCAGGGATTCCGGGACAGGGACGTACGAGCAGTACGTC. Its protein product is CASRDSGTGTYEQYV.

This chain joins TRBV5-1 and TRBJ2-1; 12 nucleotides agree with TRBD1. This CDR3 has 18 amino acids. CDR1 and CDR2 from the germline V gene are SGHRS and YFSETQ. J was trimmed by 0 bases and V by 0 bases; bases with no gene match: 4. CDR3 DNA sequence: TGCGCCAGCAGCTTGGGGGACAGGGGGCTTGTCTCCTACAATGAGCAGTTCTTC. This translates into CASSLGDRGLVSYNEQFF.

This clonotype occurred a few times. One junction end does not reproduce the germline sequence, and a read error may be involved. The chain couples TRBV6-1 to TRBJ2-2; TRBD2 agrees at 10 bases. The CDR3 length is 17 residues. The germline gives CDR1 MNHNS, CDR2 SASEGT. The CDR3 DNA reads TGTGCCAGCAGTGAAAGGCTAGCGGGGGAGGGGGCCGGGGCGCTGTATTTT. Translation gives CASSERLAGEGAGALYF.

Of note for this clonotype: Sequence at one end of the junction differs from germline and may be a read error. This chain uses TRBV6-1 with TRBJ2-4; perhaps D is TRBD1 or TRBD2 (6 bases each). This CDR3 region has 15 residues. In germline, CDR1 is MNHNS, CDR2 SASEGT. CDR3 loop: CASSPGVGGKNIQYF. The CDR3 coding sequence is TGTGCCAGCAGTCCGGGCGTGGGGGGCAAAAACATTCAGTACTTT.

This clonotype has at least ten counts. The rearrangement joins TRBV4-1 to TRBJ2-7, with D possibly matching TRBD1 (5 bases). With 0 bases removed from V and 2 bases from J, the gap between germline ends came to 11 bases. Germline assignment: CDR1 MGHRA and CDR2 YSYEKL. CDR3 length: 15 amino acids. The CDR3 sequence: CASSQDPGQAYEQYF. Here the CDR3 DNA reads TGCGCCAGCAGCCAAGATCCTGGACAAGCCTACGAGCAGTACTTC.

As for this clonotype: The junction does not match germline at one end; this may be a read error. This chain connects TRBV6-1 to TRBJ2-4; 8 nucleotides line up with TRBD2. CDR1 and CDR2 from the germline V gene are MNHNS and SASEGT. CDR3 length equals 15 residues. CDR3 nucleotides: TGTGCCAGCAGTCCGGGGGGGGGAGCCCAAAATACGCAGTACTTT. Its translation: CASSPGGGAQNTQYF.

In regard to this clonotype: No conserved phenylalanine or tryptophan ends this CDR3, so it is likely a read error. The limits of the CDR3 on the DNA are not certain, so only TCRdb's listed CDR3 is given. The chain has TRBV7-2 and TRBJ2-3; no check of the table's D call, TRBD2, against the DNA was made. The CDR3 sequence runs 18 residues, both termini included. Per the germline V gene, CDR1 is SGHTA and CDR2 is FQGNSA. CDR3 protein: CASSLFGLAGGNEDTQYL.

There are many counts of this clonotype. J is TRBJ1-6 and V is TRBV11-2, with D possibly being TRBD1 (5 bases). The V gene's germline CDR1 is SGHAT and CDR2 FQNNGV. The CDR3 extends over 14 amino acids. Trimming took 1 base from V and 8 from J, leaving 9 bases between them. DNA for the CDR3: TGTGCCAGCAGCTTAGGACAGAAAGATTCACCCCTCCACTTT. As protein: CASSLGQKDSPLHF. The full variable domain, in which reference TRBV11-2 and TRBJ1-6 provide the parts outside the CDR3, is EAGVAQSPRYKIIEKRQSVAFWCNPISGHATLYWYQQILGQGPKLLIQFQNNGVVDDSQLPKDRFSAERLKGVDSTLKIQPAKLEDSAVYLCASSLGQKDSPLHFGNGTRLTVT.

With regard to this clonotype: Compared with germline, one end of the junction differs, possibly owing to a read error. The chain joins TRBV6-1 to TRBJ2-1; TRBD2 agrees at 9 bases. CDR1 and CDR2 from the germline V gene are MNHNS and SASEGT. This CDR3 has 16 residues. In DNA form, the CDR3 reads TGTGCCAGCAGGGGGACTCGCGGGGGGGGCATCGATGAGCAGTTCTTT. Translation gives CASRGTRGGGIDEQFF.